This T cell receptor (beta chain) was profiled in a study of T cells in Graves' hyperthyroidism and ophthalmopathy. Across the study: Peripheral blood sampling occurred at initial diagnosis, before any treatment.

Study results and limitations: Peripheral blood also featured most of the thyroid clonotypes expanded above 0.001. The authors' 13 V-J model separated ophthalmopathy from stable hyperthyroidism.

Concerning this clonotype: The target antigen is unknown.

Diagnosis relied on clinical symptoms, serum thyroxine and TRAb, thyroid ultrasound and orbital computed tomography. The CDR3 length is 13 residues. V lost 3 bases and J 5 bases, leaving 8 bases between the germline ends. Germline V gene sequence: CDR1 SEHNR, CDR2 FQNEAQ (reference sequence). Amplification targeted TCR beta CDR3 regions from RNA transcripts. With the HTBI primer set, the TCR CDR3 went through a first round of RT-PCR. TCRdb reprocessed the multiplex PCR reads via MiXCR and lists one record per CDR3 protein. The data contain 300,000 to 450,000 distinct CDR3 sequences, about 25% of them singletons.

Specimen: blood. The V and J genes are TRBV7-9 and TRBJ2-1; D ambiguous. The TCR was taken from a man in his forties or fifties with Graves' hyperthyroidism. The CDR3 spells CASSFVGDNEQFF. The CDR3, as DNA: TGTGCCAGCAGCTTCGTTGGGGACAATGAGCAGTTCTTC.